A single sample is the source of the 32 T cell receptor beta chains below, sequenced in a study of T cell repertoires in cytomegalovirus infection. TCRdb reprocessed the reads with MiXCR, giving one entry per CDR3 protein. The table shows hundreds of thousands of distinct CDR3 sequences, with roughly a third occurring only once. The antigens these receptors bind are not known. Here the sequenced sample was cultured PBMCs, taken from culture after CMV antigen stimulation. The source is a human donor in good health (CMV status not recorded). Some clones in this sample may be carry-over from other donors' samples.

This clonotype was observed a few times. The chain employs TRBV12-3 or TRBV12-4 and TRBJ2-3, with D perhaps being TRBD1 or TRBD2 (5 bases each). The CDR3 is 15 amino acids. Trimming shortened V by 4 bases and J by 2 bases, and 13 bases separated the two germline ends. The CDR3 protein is CASSSLEGNTDTQYF. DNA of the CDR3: TGTGCCAGCAGTTCGCTCGAGGGGAACACAGATACGCAGTATTTT.

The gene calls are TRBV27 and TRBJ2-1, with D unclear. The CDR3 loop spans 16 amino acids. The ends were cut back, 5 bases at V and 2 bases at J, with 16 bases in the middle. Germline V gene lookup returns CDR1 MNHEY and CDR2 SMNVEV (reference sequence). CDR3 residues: CASSRLTRTPYNEQFF. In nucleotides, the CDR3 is TGTGCCAGCAGTCGACTGACGCGGACCCCCTACAATGAGCAGTTCTTC.

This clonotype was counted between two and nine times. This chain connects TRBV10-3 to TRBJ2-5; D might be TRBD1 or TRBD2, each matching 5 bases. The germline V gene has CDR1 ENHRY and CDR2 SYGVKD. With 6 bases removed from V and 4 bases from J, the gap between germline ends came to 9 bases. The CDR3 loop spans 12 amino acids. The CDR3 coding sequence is TGTGCCATCAGGGGACCCGGAGAGACCCAGTACTTC. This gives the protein CAIRGPGETQYF.

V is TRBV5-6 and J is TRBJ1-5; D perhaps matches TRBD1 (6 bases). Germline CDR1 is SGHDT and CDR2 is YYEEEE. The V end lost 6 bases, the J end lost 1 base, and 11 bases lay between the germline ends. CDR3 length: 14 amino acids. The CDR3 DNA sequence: TGTGCCAGCACCAACAGGGAGAGCAATCAGCCCCAGCATTTT. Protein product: CASTNRESNQPQHF.

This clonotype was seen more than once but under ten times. The CDR3 sequence is CASSYPSAHRGAFF. The CDR3 nucleotides are TGTGCCAGCAGTTACCCGTCCGCCCATAGGGGAGCTTTCTTT. The V gene is TRBV6-2 or TRBV6-3, the J gene TRBJ1-1, with D perhaps matching TRBD1 (5 bases). Germline V gene data show CDR1 as MNHEY and CDR2 as SVGEGT. The CDR3 runs to 14 residues. Trimming removed 2 bases at V and 10 bases at J, with 17 bases between.

The DNA of the CDR3 is TGTGCCAGCAGCTTAGCTTGGACTAGGCCTCGGGATACGCAGTATTTT. Residues: CASSLAWTRPRDTQYF. The chain has TRBV7-6 and TRBJ2-3; 7 bases are shared with TRBD2. Germline loops: CDR1 SGHVS, CDR2 FNYEAQ. The CDR3 covers 16 residues. The V gene end was trimmed by 0 bases and the J gene end by 6 bases; junction bases not matched to a gene: 9.

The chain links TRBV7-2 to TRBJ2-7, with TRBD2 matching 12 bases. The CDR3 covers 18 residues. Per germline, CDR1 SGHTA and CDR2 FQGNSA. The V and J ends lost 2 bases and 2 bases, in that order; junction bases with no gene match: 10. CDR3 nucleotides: TGTGCCAGCAGCTTAATCTCCGTGGCTAGCGGGGGGGCCTACGAGCAGTACTTC. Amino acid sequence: CASSLISVASGGAYEQYF.

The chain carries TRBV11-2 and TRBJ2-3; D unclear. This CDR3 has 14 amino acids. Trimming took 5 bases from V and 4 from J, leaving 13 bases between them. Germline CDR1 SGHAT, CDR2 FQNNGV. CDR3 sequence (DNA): TGTGCCAGCAGCCCCCCGCCGGAGCCAGATACGCAGTATTTT. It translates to CASSPPPEPDTQYF.

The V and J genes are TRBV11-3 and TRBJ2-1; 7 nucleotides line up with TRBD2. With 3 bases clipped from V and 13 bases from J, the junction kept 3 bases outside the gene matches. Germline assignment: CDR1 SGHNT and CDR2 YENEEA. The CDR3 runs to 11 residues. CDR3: CASSFRLAQFF. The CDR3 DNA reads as TGTGCCAGCAGCTTCCGACTAGCTCAGTTCTTC.

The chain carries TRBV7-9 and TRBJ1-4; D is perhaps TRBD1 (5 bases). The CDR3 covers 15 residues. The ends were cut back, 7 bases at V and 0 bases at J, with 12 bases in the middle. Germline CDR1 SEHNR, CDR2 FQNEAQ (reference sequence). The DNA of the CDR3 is TGTGCCAGCAAATTGGGGGACCCAACTAATGAAAAACTGTTTTTT. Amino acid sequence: CASKLGDPTNEKLFF.

The CDR3 coding sequence is TGTGCCAGTAGTTCGAGGGGACAGGTTGCCGGGGAGCTGTTTTTT. Translation gives CASSSRGQVAGELFF. The chain combines TRBV19 with TRBJ2-2, with 8 nucleotides matching TRBD1. V lost 5 bases and J lost 6; bases outside the gene matches: 8. This CDR3 is built from 15 residues. CDR1 and CDR2 (germline): LNHDA, SQIVND (reference sequence). The variable domain in full, with the rest retrieved from reference TRBV19 and TRBJ2-2, is DGGITQSPKYLFRKEGQNVTLSCEQNLNHDAMYWYRQDPGQGLRLIYYSQIVNDFQKGDIAEGYSVSREKKESFPLTVTSAQKNPTAFYLCASSSRGQVAGELFFGEGSRLTVL.

The CDR3 loop is CASSESLAGGSYEQYF. The DNA for the CDR3 is TGTGCCAGCAGTGAATCCCTAGCGGGGGGCTCCTACGAGCAGTACTTC. The chain uses TRBV6-1 and TRBJ2-7; 11 bases are a match to TRBD2. The CDR3 totals 16 residues. CDR1 MNHNS and CDR2 SASEGT come from the germline V gene. V shed 2 bases and J 0 bases; nucleotides not matched to a gene: 3.

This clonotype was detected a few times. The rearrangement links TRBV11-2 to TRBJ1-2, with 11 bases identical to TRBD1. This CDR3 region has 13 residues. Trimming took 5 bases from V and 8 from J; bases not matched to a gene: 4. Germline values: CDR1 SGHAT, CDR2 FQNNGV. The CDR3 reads CASSTDRGLGYTF. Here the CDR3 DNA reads TGTGCCAGCAGCACGGACAGGGGGCTCGGCTACACCTTC.

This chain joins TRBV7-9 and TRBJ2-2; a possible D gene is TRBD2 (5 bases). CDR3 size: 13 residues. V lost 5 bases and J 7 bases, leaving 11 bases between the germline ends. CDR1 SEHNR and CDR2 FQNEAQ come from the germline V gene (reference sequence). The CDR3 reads CASSGSWDGELFF. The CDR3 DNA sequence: TGTGCCAGCAGCGGGAGCTGGGACGGGGAGCTGTTTTTT.

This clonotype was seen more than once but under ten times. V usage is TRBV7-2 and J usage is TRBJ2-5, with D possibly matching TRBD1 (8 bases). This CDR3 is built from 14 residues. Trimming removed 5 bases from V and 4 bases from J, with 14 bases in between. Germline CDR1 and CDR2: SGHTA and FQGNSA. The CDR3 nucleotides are TGTGCCAGCAGCCAAACAGGGGGGGTAGAGACCCAGTACTTC. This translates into CASSQTGGVETQYF.

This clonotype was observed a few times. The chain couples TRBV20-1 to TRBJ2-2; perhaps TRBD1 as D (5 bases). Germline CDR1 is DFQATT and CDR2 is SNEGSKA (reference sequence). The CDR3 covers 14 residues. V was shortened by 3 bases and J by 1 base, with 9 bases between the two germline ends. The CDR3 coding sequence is TGCAGTGCTAGGGACACCCAGAACACCGGGGAGCTGTTTTTT. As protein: CSARDTQNTGELFF.

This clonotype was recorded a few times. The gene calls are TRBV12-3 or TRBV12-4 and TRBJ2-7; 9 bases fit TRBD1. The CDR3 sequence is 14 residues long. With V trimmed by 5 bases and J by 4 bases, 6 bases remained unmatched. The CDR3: CASSTDRGEYEQYF. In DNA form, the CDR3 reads TGTGCCAGCAGTACAGACAGGGGGGAGTACGAGCAGTACTTC.

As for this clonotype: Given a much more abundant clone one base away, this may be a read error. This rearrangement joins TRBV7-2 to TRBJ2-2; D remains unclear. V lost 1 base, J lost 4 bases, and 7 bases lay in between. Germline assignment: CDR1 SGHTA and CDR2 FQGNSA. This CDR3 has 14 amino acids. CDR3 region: CASSLGAATGELFF. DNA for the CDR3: TGTGCCAGCAGCTTAGGGGCGGCCACCGGGGAGCTGTTTTTT.

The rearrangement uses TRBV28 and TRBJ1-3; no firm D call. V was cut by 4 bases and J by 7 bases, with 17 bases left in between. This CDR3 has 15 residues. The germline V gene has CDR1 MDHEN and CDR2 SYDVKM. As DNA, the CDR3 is TGTGCCAGCAGTTCAGCCGGTCGTGTCGCGAACACCATATATTTT. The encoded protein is CASSSAGRVANTIYF.

Here the CDR3 DNA reads TGTGCCAGCTCCCGTAACGGGGGGAGCACAGATACGCAGTATTTT. Its translation is CASSRNGGSTDTQYF. The rearrangement joins TRBV18 to TRBJ2-3, with TRBD2 identical over 7 bases. The CDR3 loop spans 15 amino acids. J lost 0 bases, V lost 6 bases, and 6 bases had no gene match. Germline CDR1 is KGHSH and CDR2 is LQKENI.

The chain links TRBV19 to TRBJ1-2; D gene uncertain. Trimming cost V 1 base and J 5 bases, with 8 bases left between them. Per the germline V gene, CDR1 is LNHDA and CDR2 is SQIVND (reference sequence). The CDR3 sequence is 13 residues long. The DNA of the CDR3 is TGTGCCAGTAGTATAGGAGACGTGTATGGCTACACCTTC. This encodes CASSIGDVYGYTF.

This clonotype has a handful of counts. The CDR3 DNA reads TGCAGTGCCGTAGCGGAAAGCACAGATACGCAGTATTTT. It translates to CSAVAESTDTQYF. The rearrangement joins TRBV20-1 to TRBJ2-3, with a weak D call TRBD2 (6 bases). Trimming removed 6 bases from V and 0 bases from J, with 10 bases in between. The CDR3 is made up of 13 amino acids. Germline assignment: CDR1 DFQATT and CDR2 SNEGSKA (reference sequence).

The CDR3 reads CASSGRGGNEGYTF. CDR3 bases: TGTGCCAGCAGCGGAAGAGGAGGGAATGAAGGCTACACCTTC. This chain uses TRBV7-8 with TRBJ1-2; unclear D gene. V was shortened by 5 bases and J by 8 bases, with 18 bases between the two germline ends. Germline loops: CDR1 SGHVS, CDR2 FQNEAQ. The CDR3 runs to 14 residues. The full variable domain, in which reference TRBV7-8 and TRBJ1-2 provide the parts outside the CDR3, is GAGVSQSPRYKVAKRGQDVALRCDPISGHVSLFWYQQALGQGPEFLTYFQNEAQLDKSGLPSDRFFAERPEGSVSTLKIQRTQQEDSAVYLCASSGRGGNEGYTFGSGTRLTVV.

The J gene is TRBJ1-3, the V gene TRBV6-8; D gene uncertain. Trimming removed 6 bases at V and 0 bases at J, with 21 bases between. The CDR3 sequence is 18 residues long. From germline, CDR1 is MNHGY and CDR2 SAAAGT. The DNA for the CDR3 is TGTGCCAGCAGCATCCGGCACACGGCACTCAACTCTGGAAACACCATATATTTT. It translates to CASSIRHTALNSGNTIYF.

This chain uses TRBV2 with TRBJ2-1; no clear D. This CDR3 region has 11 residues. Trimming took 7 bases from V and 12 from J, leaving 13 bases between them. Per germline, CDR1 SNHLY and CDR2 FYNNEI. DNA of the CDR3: TGTGCCAGCAATCAGGTCATCGGGCAGTTCTTC. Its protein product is CASNQVIGQFF.

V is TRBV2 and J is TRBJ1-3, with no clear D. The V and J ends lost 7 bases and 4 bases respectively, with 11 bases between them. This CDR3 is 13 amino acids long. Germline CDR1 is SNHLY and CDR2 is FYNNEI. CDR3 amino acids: CASKVESGNTIYF. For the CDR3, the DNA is TGTGCCAGCAAAGTGGAGAGCGGAAACACCATATATTTT.

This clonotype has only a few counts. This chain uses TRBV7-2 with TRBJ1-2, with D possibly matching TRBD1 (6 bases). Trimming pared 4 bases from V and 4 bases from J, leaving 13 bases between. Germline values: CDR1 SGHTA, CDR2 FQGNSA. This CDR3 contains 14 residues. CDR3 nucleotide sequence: TGTGCCAGCAGCTCCCGGACAGTCCCCTATGGCTACACCTTC. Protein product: CASSSRTVPYGYTF.

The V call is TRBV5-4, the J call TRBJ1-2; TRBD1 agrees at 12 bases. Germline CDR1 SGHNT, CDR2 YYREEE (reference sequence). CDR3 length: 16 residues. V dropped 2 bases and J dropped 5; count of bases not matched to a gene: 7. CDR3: CASSFRDRGQSYGYTF. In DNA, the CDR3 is TGTGCCAGCAGCTTCCGGGACAGGGGGCAGTCATATGGCTACACCTTC.

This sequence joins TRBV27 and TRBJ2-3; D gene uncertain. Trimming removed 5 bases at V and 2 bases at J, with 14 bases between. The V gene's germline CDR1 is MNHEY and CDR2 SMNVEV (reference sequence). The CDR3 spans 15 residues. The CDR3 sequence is CASSPTRRSTDTQYF. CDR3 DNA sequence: TGTGCCAGCAGTCCGACGCGGAGATCCACAGATACGCAGTATTTT.

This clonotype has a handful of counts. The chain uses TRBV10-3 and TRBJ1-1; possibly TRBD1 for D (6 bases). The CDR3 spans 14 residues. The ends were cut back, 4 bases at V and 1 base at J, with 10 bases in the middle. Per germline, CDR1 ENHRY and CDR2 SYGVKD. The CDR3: CAISGDRRNTEAFF. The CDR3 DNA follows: TGTGCCATCAGTGGTGACAGGAGGAACACTGAAGCTTTCTTT.

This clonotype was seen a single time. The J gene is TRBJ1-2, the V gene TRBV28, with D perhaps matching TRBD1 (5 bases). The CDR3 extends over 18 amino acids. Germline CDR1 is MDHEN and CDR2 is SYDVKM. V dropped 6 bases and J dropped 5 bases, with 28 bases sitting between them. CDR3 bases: TGTGCCAGCAGCCGAACACTTCTCTCCGCTCGAGGGGCTTATGGCTACACCTTC. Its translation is CASSRTLLSARGAYGYTF.

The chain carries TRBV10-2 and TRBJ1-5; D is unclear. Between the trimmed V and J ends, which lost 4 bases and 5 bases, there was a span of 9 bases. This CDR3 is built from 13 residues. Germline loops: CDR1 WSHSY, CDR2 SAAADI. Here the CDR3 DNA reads TGCGCCAGCAGTGTTAGTATCCATCAGCCCCAGCATTTT. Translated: CASSVSIHQPQHF.